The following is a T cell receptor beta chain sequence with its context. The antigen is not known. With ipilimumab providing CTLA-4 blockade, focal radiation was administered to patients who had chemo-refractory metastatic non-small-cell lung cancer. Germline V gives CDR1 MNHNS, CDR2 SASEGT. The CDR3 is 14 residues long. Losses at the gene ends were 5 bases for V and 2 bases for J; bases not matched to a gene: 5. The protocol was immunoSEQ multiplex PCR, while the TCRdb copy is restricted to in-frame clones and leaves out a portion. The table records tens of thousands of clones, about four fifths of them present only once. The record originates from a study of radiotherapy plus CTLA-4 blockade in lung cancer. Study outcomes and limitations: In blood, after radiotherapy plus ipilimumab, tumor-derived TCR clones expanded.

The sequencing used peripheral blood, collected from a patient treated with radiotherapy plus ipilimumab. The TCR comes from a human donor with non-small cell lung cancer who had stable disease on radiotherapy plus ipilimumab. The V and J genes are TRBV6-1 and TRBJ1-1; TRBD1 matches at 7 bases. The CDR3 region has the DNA TGTGCCAGCAGTCTTGGACAGGCAAACACTGAAGCTTTCTTT. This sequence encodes CASSLGQANTEAFF.